The 32 T cell receptor beta chains below come from one sample, sequenced in a study of T cells after somatic rescue of genetic block. The method was immunoSEQ multiplex PCR; TCRdb's version includes in-frame clones alone and lacks a portion of them. Of roughly 13,000 clones listed, about 69% are singletons. Input material: peripheral blood mononuclear cells (PBMCs). These TCRs come from a boy under 18.

This chain connects TRBV19 to TRBJ2-6; 7 positions match TRBD1. Germline CDR1 and CDR2: LNHDA and SQIVND (reference sequence). The CDR3 loop spans 17 amino acids. V trimming: 5 bases; J trimming: 1 base; junction bases outside the gene matches: 8. The CDR3 bases are TGTGCCAGTAGTGTGAGACAGGGCCCTTCTGGGGCCAACGTCCTGACTTTC. It yields the protein CASSVRQGPSGANVLTF.

The chain has TRBV18 and TRBJ2-1; 10 positions agree with TRBD1. V shed 3 bases and J 6 bases; nucleotides not matched to a gene: 5. In germline, CDR1 is KGHSH, CDR2 LQKENI. This CDR3 comprises 15 residues. This CDR3 reads CASSPRTGGPNEQFF. The CDR3 nucleotides read TGTGCCAGCTCACCCCGGACAGGGGGACCCAATGAGCAGTTCTTC.

This chain links TRBV7-3 with TRBJ2-7; the D is unclear. With 6 bases removed from V and 4 bases from J, the gap between germline ends came to 19 bases. The CDR3 consists of 15 residues. The germline CDR1 and CDR2 sequences are SGHTA and FQGTGA. This chain's CDR3 is CASRYTGDWGYEQYF. The CDR3, as DNA: TGTGCCAGCAGGTACACGGGCGATTGGGGTTACGAGCAGTACTTC.

The chain joins TRBV28 to TRBJ1-4, with 7 bases identical to TRBD1. Germline loops: CDR1 MDHEN, CDR2 SYDVKM. The CDR3 covers 15 residues. Trimming at V came to 6 bases and at J to 11 bases, leaving 15 bases not matched to a gene. The CDR3: CASRSTGTALGKLFF. CDR3 nucleotide sequence: TGTGCCAGCAGATCCACCGGGACAGCCTTAGGGAAACTGTTTTTT.

J is TRBJ2-6 and V is TRBV28, with 9 bases that match TRBD1. The J segment lost 2 bases and the V segment lost 6 bases, leaving 5 bases of the junction unmatched. This CDR3 is 16 amino acids long. Germline V lookup: CDR1 MDHEN, CDR2 SYDVKM. The CDR3 sequence is CASSSGQGPGANVLTF. The CDR3 DNA follows: TGTGCCAGCAGCTCGGGACAGGGTCCTGGGGCCAACGTCCTGACTTTC. Full variable domain (outside the CDR3, taken from reference TRBV28 and TRBJ2-6): DVKVTQSSRYLVKRTGEKVFLECVQDMDHENMFWYRQDPGLGLRLIYFSYDVKMKEKGDIPEGYSVSREKKERFSLILESASTNQTSMYLCASSSGQGPGANVLTFGAGSRLTVL.

The chain carries TRBV18 and TRBJ2-7; no firm D call. With 2 bases removed from V and 3 bases from J, the gap between germline ends came to 8 bases. This CDR3 is built from 13 residues. CDR1 and CDR2 (germline): KGHSH, LQKENI. CDR3 protein: CASSPNTLYEQYF. In nucleotides, the CDR3 is TGTGCCAGCTCACCAAACACCCTCTACGAGCAGTACTTC.

Only one count was recorded for this clone. The chain is built from TRBV19 and TRBJ2-1; 9 positions agree with TRBD1. This CDR3 region has 15 residues. CDR1 and CDR2 (germline): LNHDA, SQIVND (reference sequence). After removal of 4 bases from V and 6 bases from J, the junction contained 7 bases not matched to a gene. CDR3 sequence reads: CASSKAPTGGNEQFF. CDR3 bases: TGTGCCAGTAGTAAGGCCCCGACAGGGGGCAATGAGCAGTTCTTC. Filled out from reference TRBV19 and TRBJ2-1, the complete variable domain reads DGGITQSPKYLFRKEGQNVTLSCEQNLNHDAMYWYRQDPGQGLRLIYYSQIVNDFQKGDIAEGYSVSREKKESFPLTVTSAQKNPTAFYLCASSKAPTGGNEQFFGPGTRLTVL.

J is TRBJ2-1 and V is TRBV18; 12 bases are a match to TRBD2. The V gene's germline CDR1 is KGHSH and CDR2 LQKENI. Trimming at V came to 5 bases and at J to 2 bases, leaving 7 bases not matched to a gene. The CDR3 is made up of 17 amino acids. The CDR3 is CASSDTSGGPTYNEQFF. DNA for the CDR3: TGTGCCAGCTCAGACACTAGCGGGGGGCCCACCTACAATGAGCAGTTCTTC.

This clone was counted only a few times. The chain uses TRBV5-4 and TRBJ1-4, with D possibly TRBD1 on 6 matching bases. The CDR3 length is 17 residues. Trimming took off 1 base at V and 2 bases at J, with 15 bases between the two ends. Per the germline V gene, CDR1 is SGHNT and CDR2 is YYREEE (reference sequence). As DNA, the CDR3 is TGTGCCAGCAGCTTGCACGGGGGCGTCCCGACTAATGAAAAACTGTTTTTT. This codes for CASSLHGGVPTNEKLFF.

The rearrangement joins TRBV30 to TRBJ1-4, with a weak D call TRBD1 (6 bases). Trimming left V 0 bases short and J 7 bases short, with 12 bases between. The V gene's germline CDR1 is GTSNPN and CDR2 SVGIG (reference sequence). The CDR3 contains 14 residues. The CDR3 here is CAWSVRGAGEKLFF. CDR3 in DNA: TGTGCCTGGAGTGTAAGGGGGGCAGGTGAAAAACTGTTTTTT.

The chain is built from TRBV11-1 and TRBJ2-5; no reliable D call. The germline V and J ends were trimmed by 3 bases and 1 base, with 6 bases remaining between them. This CDR3 is 13 amino acids long. Germline values: CDR1 SGHAT, CDR2 FQDESV (reference sequence). The CDR3, as DNA: TGTGCCAGCAGCTTGGGTCTCCAAGAGACCCAGTACTTC. Encoded protein: CASSLGLQETQYF.

This chain uses TRBV28 with TRBJ2-5; 7 bases map to TRBD1. This CDR3 spans 16 amino acids. Germline trimming cut 2 bases from V and 0 bases from J; bases unmatched to any gene: 6. CDR1 and CDR2 (germline): MDHEN, SYDVKM. CDR3 sequence (DNA): TGTGCCAGCAGTTTAATCGGGACAGCCTACCAAGAGACCCAGTACTTC. It translates to CASSLIGTAYQETQYF.

The genes are TRBV30 and TRBJ2-5; D is possibly TRBD1 (5 bases). CDR3 length equals 14 residues. The V gene's germline CDR1 is GTSNPN and CDR2 SVGIG (reference sequence). The V end lost 0 bases, the J end lost 7 bases, and 15 bases lay between the germline ends. This CDR3 reads CAWSVLRTKGTQYF. In DNA form, the CDR3 reads TGTGCCTGGAGTGTTCTCAGGACAAAAGGGACCCAGTACTTC.

The chain uses TRBV5-4 and TRBJ2-3; no firm D call. CDR1 is SGHNT and CDR2 is YYREEE in the germline V gene (reference sequence). Trimming pared 0 bases from V and 2 bases from J, leaving 16 bases between. The CDR3 loop spans 17 amino acids. The CDR3 sequence: CASSLALMDFPTDTQYF. CDR3 in DNA: TGTGCCAGCAGCTTGGCCTTGATGGATTTCCCCACAGATACGCAGTATTTT.

V and J are TRBV6-1 and TRBJ1-2, with D unresolved. V was cut by 9 bases and J by 0 bases, with 11 bases left in between. CDR1 is MNHNS and CDR2 is SASEGT in the germline V gene. CDR3 length: 13 amino acids. CDR3 DNA: TGTGCCAGTTCTCTCCCAACTAACTATGGCTACACCTTC. It is translated as CASSLPTNYGYTF.

Here the CDR3 reads CASSQGEVAKNIQYF. The CDR3 nucleotides read TGCGCCAGCAGCCAAGGGGAGGTAGCCAAAAACATTCAGTACTTC. V and J are TRBV4-1 and TRBJ2-4; D might be TRBD2 (6 bases). With 1 base removed from V and 0 bases from J, the gap between germline ends came to 7 bases. The CDR3 is 15 residues long. CDR1 is MGHRA, CDR2 YSYEKL, per germline.

The chain combines TRBV5-6 with TRBJ2-7; 8 nucleotides line up with TRBD1. The V gene end was trimmed by 4 bases and the J gene end by 6 bases; junction bases not matched to a gene: 12. The CDR3 contains 15 residues. Looked up from germline, CDR1 is SGHDT and CDR2 is YYEEEE. CDR3 residues: CASSPDRGLWSEQYF. The CDR3 region has the DNA TGTGCCAGCAGCCCCGACAGGGGCCTTTGGTCCGAGCAGTACTTC.

This sequence joins TRBV7-6 and TRBJ1-2; D gene ambiguous. Trimming pared 4 bases from V and 4 bases from J, leaving 16 bases between. CDR3 length: 15 residues. Germline V gene lookup returns CDR1 SGHVS and CDR2 FNYEAQ. The CDR3 coding sequence is TGTGCCAGCAGCTCAGGACCCGGGAAGGGCTATGGCTACACCTTC. It yields the protein CASSSGPGKGYGYTF.

The J gene is TRBJ2-5, the V gene TRBV11-2; weak D call: TRBD2 (5 bases). TRBJ2-7 explains the end of the DNA better; the J call may be wrong. Germline-derived CDR1 and CDR2 are SGHAT and FQNNGV. The CDR3 has 14 residues. CDR3 bases: TGTGCCAGCAGCTCCCGGACTTTCTCCTACGAGCAGTACTTC. Its protein is CASSSRTFSYEQYF.

V is TRBV11-2 and J is TRBJ2-5, with D hard to call. The V gene's germline CDR1 is SGHAT and CDR2 FQNNGV. CDR3 size: 17 residues. V dropped 3 bases and J dropped 1 base, with 18 bases sitting between them. CDR3 coding DNA: TGTGCCAGCAGCTTCCTATCGCCGACGGTCGCCCAAGAGACCCAGTACTTC. It specifies CASSFLSPTVAQETQYF.

The J gene is TRBJ1-6, the V gene TRBV10-3, with D perhaps TRBD1 (6 bases). Trimming took 3 bases from V and 11 from J, leaving 14 bases between them. Germline CDR1 and CDR2: ENHRY and SYGVKD. The CDR3 has 14 amino acids. CDR3 sequence (DNA): TGTGCCATCAGTGAAACAGGGTCCCATCCACCCCTCCACTTT. Translating it yields CAISETGSHPPLHF.

The chain carries TRBV2 and TRBJ2-5, with D unresolved. Per germline, CDR1 SNHLY and CDR2 FYNNEI. This CDR3 is 17 amino acids long. V was clipped by 5 bases and J by 5 bases, with 24 bases between them. CDR3: CASSIRALTSGVETQYF. Written as DNA, the CDR3 is TGTGCCAGCAGTATCCGGGCCCTCACTTCGGGTGTGGAGACCCAGTACTTC.

The chain joins TRBV30 to TRBJ2-4, with 7 bases matching TRBD1. This CDR3 is built from 19 residues. Germline V CDR1 and CDR2: GTSNPN, SVGIG (reference sequence). V gave up 2 bases and J gave up 1 base; unmatched junction bases: 17. The DNA for the CDR3 is TGTGCCTGGAGTCCCCCGGACAGGATTATACCTACGGCCAAAAACATTCAGTACTTC. Translation gives CAWSPPDRIIPTAKNIQYF.

The J gene is TRBJ1-5, the V gene TRBV6-7, with no clear D. TRBV6-7 belongs to the ORF category, with a function that is uncertain. The CDR3 is 15 amino acids. The V end was cut by 5 bases, the J end by 1 base, with 12 bases between. In DNA form, the CDR3 reads TGTGCCAGCAGTGTGACTTCGGACAGCAATCAGCCCCAGCATTTT. The encoded protein is CASSVTSDSNQPQHF.

The chain carries TRBV18 and TRBJ2-5; 11 bases fit TRBD2. This CDR3 has 17 residues. CDR1 and CDR2 (germline): KGHSH, LQKENI. V shed 6 bases and J 1 base; nucleotides not matched to a gene: 10. The CDR3 is CASSLYGLAGLQETQYF. The CDR3 bases are TGTGCCAGCTCCCTCTATGGACTAGCGGGTCTCCAAGAGACCCAGTACTTC.

The chain has TRBV9 and TRBJ1-3; D is possibly TRBD1 (5 bases). The CDR3 contains 13 residues. Germline CDR1 is SGDLS and CDR2 is YYNGEE. The V and J ends lost 6 bases and 6 bases respectively, with 13 bases between them. CDR3 nucleotides: TGTGCCAGCACGTCACGGGGCGAAAACACCATATATTTT. Its protein product is CASTSRGENTIYF.

The J gene is TRBJ1-6, the V gene TRBV7-6; D gene uncertain. V lost 1 base, J lost 2 bases, and 3 bases lay in between. There are 14 residues in the CDR3. CDR1 SGHVS and CDR2 FNYEAQ come from the germline V gene. The CDR3 here is CASSLGPYNSPLHF. The DNA of the CDR3 is TGTGCCAGCAGCTTAGGACCCTATAATTCACCCCTCCACTTT.

This clone has a single count. This chain connects TRBV5-8 to TRBJ1-5; 8 positions agree with TRBD1. The CDR3 is 16 amino acids. After removal of 5 bases from V and 3 bases from J, the junction contained 10 bases not matched to a gene. Germline CDR1 and CDR2: SGHTS and YDEGEE. The CDR3 region has the DNA TGTGCCAGCAGGCTTGAATACAGGGGGGACAATCAGCCCCAGCATTTT. Translating it yields CASRLEYRGDNQPQHF.

This clone has just one count. The rearrangement uses TRBV5-1 and TRBJ1-2; D might be TRBD1 (5 bases). The V gene lost 4 bases and the J gene lost 4 bases, with 8 bases spanning the gap. CDR1 is SGHRS, CDR2 YFSETQ, per germline. The CDR3 loop spans 12 amino acids. CDR3 in amino acids: CASSLGLYGYTF. The CDR3 DNA is TGCGCCAGCAGCCTGGGACTCTATGGCTACACCTTC.

This clone occurred a few times. The V and J genes are TRBV28 and TRBJ2-3; tentatively, D is TRBD1 (5 bases). Trimming stripped 2 bases from V and 7 bases from J, with 13 bases between. This CDR3 contains 14 residues. Per the germline V gene, CDR1 is MDHEN and CDR2 is SYDVKM. CDR3 DNA sequence: TGTGCCAGCAGTTTACACAGGATCATGTATACGCAGTATTTT. Protein sequence: CASSLHRIMYTQYF.

On this clone itself: Sequence at one end of the junction differs from germline and may be a read error. This rearrangement joins TRBV7-9 to TRBJ2-7; weak D call: TRBD2 (11 bases). CDR1 is SEHNR, CDR2 FQNEAQ, per germline (reference sequence). This CDR3 has 19 amino acids. The CDR3 loop reads CASSPGTGVRLAGKREAHF. Written as DNA, the CDR3 is TGTGCCAGCAGCCCGGGGACAGGGGTGAGACTAGCGGGAAAGAGAGAGGCTCACTTC.

The chain carries TRBV9 and TRBJ2-7; a weak D match, TRBD1 (6 bases). CDR1 and CDR2 (germline): SGDLS, YYNGEE. The CDR3 is 14 residues long. Trimming cost V 4 bases and J 5 bases, with 16 bases left between them. In nucleotides, the CDR3 is TGTGCCAGCAGCACCAGCAGGGGTTCAAACGAGCAGTACTTC. Its protein product is CASSTSRGSNEQYF.